This TCR beta chain is drawn from a study of T cells after yellow fever vaccination. This clonotype was seen only a few times. The CDR3 is 15 residues long. Per the germline V gene, CDR1 is SGHTA and CDR2 is FQGNSA. Trimming removed 5 bases from V and 0 bases from J, with 11 bases in between. In making TCR cDNA, 5'RACE template switching added a universal primer site and UMIs to it. Each CDR3 protein gets one entry after TCRdb re-called the 5' RACE reads with MiXCR. The sample yields around 150,000 distinct CDR3 sequences, around 7.2% seen once. Material: CD4+ T cells sorted from PBMCs, obtained more than 4 days after the first yellow fever vaccination. The sequence was collected from a man aged 18 to 30 who received the YFV17D yellow fever vaccine. The rearrangement uses TRBV7-2 and TRBJ1-3; D uncertain. The CDR3 nucleotides are TGTGCCAGCAGCCGGGAGGCAGCCTCTGGAAACACCATATATTTT. Amino acid sequence: CASSREAASGNTIYF.